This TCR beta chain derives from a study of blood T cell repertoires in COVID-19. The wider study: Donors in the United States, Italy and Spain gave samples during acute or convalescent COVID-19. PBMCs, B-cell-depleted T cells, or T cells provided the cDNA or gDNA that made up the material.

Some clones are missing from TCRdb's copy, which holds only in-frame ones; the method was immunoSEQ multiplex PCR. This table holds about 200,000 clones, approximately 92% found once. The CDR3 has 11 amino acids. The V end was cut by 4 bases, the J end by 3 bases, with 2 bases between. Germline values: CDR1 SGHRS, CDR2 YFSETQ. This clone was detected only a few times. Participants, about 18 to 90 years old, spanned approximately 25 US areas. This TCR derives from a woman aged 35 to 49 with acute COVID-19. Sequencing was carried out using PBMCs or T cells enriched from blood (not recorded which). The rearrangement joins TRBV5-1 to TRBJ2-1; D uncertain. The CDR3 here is CASSLYNEQFF. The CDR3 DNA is TGCGCCAGCAGCCTCTACAATGAGCAGTTCTTC. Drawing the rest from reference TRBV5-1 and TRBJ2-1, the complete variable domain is KAGVTQTPRYLIKTRGQQVTLSCSPISGHRSVSWYQQTPGQGLQFLFEYFSETQRNKGNFPGRFSGRQFSNSRSEMNVSTLELGDSALYLCASSLYNEQFFGPGTRLTVL.